This section outlines one T cell receptor beta chain sequence together with its context. Most PBMC samples had roughly 0.45 ug input DNA in six replicates. Clones were read by immunoSEQ multiplex PCR, and TCRdb kept only the in-frame ones, dropping some. Of 11,000 to 15,000 clones in the sample, 65% to 80% were seen once. CDR1 SGHDT and CDR2 YYEEEE come from the germline V gene. With 0 bases clipped from V and 5 bases from J, the junction kept 5 bases outside the gene matches. The CDR3 sequence is 15 residues long. The sample originates from a study of neoadjuvant anti-PD-1 for oral cavity cancer. Study context: Before surgery, most patients got three to four biweekly 3 mg/kg nivolumab doses.

Documented time point: after neoadjuvant nivolumab, at surgical resection. The material was PBMCs, obtained after nivolumab (anti-PD-1) treatment. The clonotype comes from a person aged 35-79 years with oral cavity squamous cell carcinoma. The J gene is TRBJ1-2, the V gene TRBV5-6; 9 nucleotides line up with TRBD1. CDR3 sequence: CASSLGDRVFYGYTF. CDR3 DNA sequence: TGTGCCAGCAGCTTGGGGGACAGGGTATTTTATGGCTACACCTTC.